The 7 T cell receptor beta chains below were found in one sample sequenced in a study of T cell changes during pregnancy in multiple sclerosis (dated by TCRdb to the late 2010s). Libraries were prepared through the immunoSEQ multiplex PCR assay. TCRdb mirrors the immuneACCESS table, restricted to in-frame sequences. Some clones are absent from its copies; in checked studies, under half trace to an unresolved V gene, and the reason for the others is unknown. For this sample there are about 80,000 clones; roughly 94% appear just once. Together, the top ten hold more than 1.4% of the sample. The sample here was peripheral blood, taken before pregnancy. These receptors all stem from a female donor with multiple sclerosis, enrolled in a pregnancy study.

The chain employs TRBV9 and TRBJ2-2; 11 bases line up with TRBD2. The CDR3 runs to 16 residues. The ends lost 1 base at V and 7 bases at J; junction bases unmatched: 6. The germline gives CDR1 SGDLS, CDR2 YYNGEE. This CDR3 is CASSVITSGGRGELFF. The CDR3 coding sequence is TGTGCCAGCAGCGTAATCACTAGCGGGGGCCGCGGGGAGCTGTTTTTT.

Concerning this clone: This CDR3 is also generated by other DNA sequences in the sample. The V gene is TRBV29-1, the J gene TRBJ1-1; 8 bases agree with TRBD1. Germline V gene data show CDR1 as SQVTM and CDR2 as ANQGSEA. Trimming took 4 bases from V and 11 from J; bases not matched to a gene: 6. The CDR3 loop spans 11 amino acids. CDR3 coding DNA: TGCAGCGTTGGGGACAGGATTAGGGCTTTCTTT. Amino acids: CSVGDRIRAFF.

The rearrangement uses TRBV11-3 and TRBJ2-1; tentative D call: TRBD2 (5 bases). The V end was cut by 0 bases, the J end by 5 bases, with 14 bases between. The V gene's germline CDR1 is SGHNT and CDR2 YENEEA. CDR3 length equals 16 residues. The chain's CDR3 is CASSLDLTGGHNEQFF. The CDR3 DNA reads TGTGCCAGCAGCTTAGATTTAACTGGAGGCCACAATGAGCAGTTCTTC.

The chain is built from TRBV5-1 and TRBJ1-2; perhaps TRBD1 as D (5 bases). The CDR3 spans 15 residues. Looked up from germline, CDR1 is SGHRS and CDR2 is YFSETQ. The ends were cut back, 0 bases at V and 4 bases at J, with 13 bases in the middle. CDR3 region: CASSLVPSGLYGYTF. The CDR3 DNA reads TGCGCCAGCAGCTTGGTACCGTCAGGGCTCTATGGCTACACCTTC.

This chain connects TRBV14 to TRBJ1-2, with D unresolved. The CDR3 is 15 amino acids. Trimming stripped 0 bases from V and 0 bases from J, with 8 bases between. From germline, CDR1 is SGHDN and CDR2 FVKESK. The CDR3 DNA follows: TGTGCCAGCAGCCAAGATCCACGGTCTAACTATGGCTACACCTTC. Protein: CASSQDPRSNYGYTF.

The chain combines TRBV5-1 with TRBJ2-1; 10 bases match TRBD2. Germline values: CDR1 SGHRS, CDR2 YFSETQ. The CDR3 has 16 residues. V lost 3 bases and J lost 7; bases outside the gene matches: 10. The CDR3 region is CASSYYQRGGQNEQFF. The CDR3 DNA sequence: TGCGCCAGCAGCTACTATCAGCGGGGGGGCCAAAATGAGCAGTTCTTC.

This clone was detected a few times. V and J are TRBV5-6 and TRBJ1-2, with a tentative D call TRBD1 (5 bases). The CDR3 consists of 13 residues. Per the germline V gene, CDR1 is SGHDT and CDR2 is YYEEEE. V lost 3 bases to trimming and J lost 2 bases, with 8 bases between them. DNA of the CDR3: TGTGCCAGCAGCTCGGGGGGGAACTATGGCTACACCTTC. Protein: CASSSGGNYGYTF.